A single sample gave rise to the 23 T cell receptor beta chains below, sequenced in a study of neurological immune-mediated disorders. One entry per CDR3 protein results from TCRdb running MiXCR on the 5' RACE reads. This table holds tens of thousands of distinct CDR3 sequences, 13% to 15% found once. The material sequenced was PBMCs. The receptor source for this set is a woman in her 50s in good health.

This clonotype appeared a few times. The CDR3 DNA sequence: TGTGCCAGCAGTGAAGACAGGGGCGTCAACACCGGGGAGCTGTTTTTT. This translates into CASSEDRGVNTGELFF. The chain combines TRBV28 with TRBJ2-2; 8 nucleotides agree with TRBD1. The CDR3 loop spans 16 amino acids. Germline assignment: CDR1 MDHEN and CDR2 SYDVKM. The trim removed 5 bases at V and 2 bases at J, leaving 7 bases unmatched.

The chain employs TRBV5-5 and TRBJ1-5; no clear D gene. Germline V lookup: CDR1 SGHKS, CDR2 YYEKEE (reference sequence). The CDR3 loop spans 15 amino acids. V was clipped by 2 bases and J by 0 bases, with 9 bases between them. Here the CDR3 reads CASSFVTHSNQPQHF. In nucleotides, the CDR3 is TGTGCCAGCAGCTTTGTCACACATAGCAATCAGCCCCAGCATTTT.

This CDR3 is CANSGRQGLPYNEQFF. The DNA of the CDR3 is TGTGCCAACAGCGGAAGGCAGGGGCTACCCTACAATGAGCAGTTCTTC. This sequence joins TRBV28 and TRBJ2-1; maybe TRBD1 (6 bases). The ends were cut back, 10 bases at V and 2 bases at J, with 21 bases in the middle. Germline assignment: CDR1 MDHEN and CDR2 SYDVKM. This CDR3 has 16 residues.

As to this clonotype: The DNA is omitted, as the CDR3 cannot be located on it reliably, and the CDR3 follows TCRdb's listing. This sequence joins TRBV20-1 and TRBJ1-1. The germline V gene encodes CDR1 DFQATT and CDR2 SNEGSKA (reference sequence). Both ends counted, the CDR3 spans 16 residues. The CDR3: CSATAYEQYFGPEAFF.

This clonotype was recorded many times. The CDR3, as DNA: TGCGCCAGCAGCCAGGCAGGAGGGGCCGGGGAGCTGTTTTTT. Translating gives CASSQAGGAGELFF. J is TRBJ2-2 and V is TRBV5-1; maybe TRBD2 (6 bases). The CDR3 is 14 amino acids. Germline CDR1 reads SGHRS; CDR2 reads YFSETQ. The ends were cut back, 4 bases at V and 6 bases at J, with 13 bases in the middle.

This clonotype occurred many times. The chain is built from TRBV15 and TRBJ2-7, with D perhaps matching TRBD2 (5 bases). The CDR3 has 17 residues. Trimming took off 0 bases at V and 4 bases at J, with 19 bases between the two ends. Germline lookup yields CDR1 LNHNV and CDR2 YYDKDF (reference sequence). CDR3: CATSRESSTGLAYEQYF. The CDR3 DNA is TGTGCCACCAGCAGAGAAAGTTCAACGGGGTTAGCGTACGAGCAGTACTTC.

The table lists this clonotype with many counts. The chain joins TRBV6-5 to TRBJ2-3; D gene unclear. Per germline, CDR1 MNHEY and CDR2 SVGAGI. The CDR3 extends over 14 amino acids. Trimming shortened V by 5 bases and J by 2 bases, and 11 bases separated the two germline ends. CDR3 residues: CASSPRPSTDTQYF. CDR3 nucleotide sequence: TGTGCCAGCAGTCCCCGACCATCCACAGATACGCAGTATTTT.

This clonotype has more than one count but fewer than ten. The chain links TRBV18 to TRBJ1-2; D uncertain. CDR3 length equals 14 residues. Per the germline V gene, CDR1 is KGHSH and CDR2 is LQKENI. With 0 bases removed from V and 8 bases from J, the gap between germline ends came to 13 bases. CDR3 residues: CASSPPGGHGGYTF. In DNA, the CDR3 is TGTGCCAGCTCACCACCCGGCGGTCATGGGGGCTACACCTTC.

This clonotype has ten or more counts. The chain couples TRBV20-1 to TRBJ1-5; 8 nucleotides agree with TRBD1. The V segment lost 1 base and the J segment 7 bases; nucleotides outside the gene matches: 9. The germline gives CDR1 DFQATT, CDR2 SNEGSKA (reference sequence). CDR3 length: 15 residues. Here the CDR3 reads CSARGQLTGEQPQHF. In DNA form, the CDR3 reads TGCAGTGCTAGAGGTCAGCTGACAGGGGAGCAGCCCCAGCATTTT.

Only a few counts were recorded for this clonotype. The CDR3 sequence: CASRLQSSGSYNEQFF. The CDR3 DNA reads TGTGCCAGCAGGCTCCAGTCTAGCGGCTCCTACAATGAGCAGTTCTTC. The chain uses TRBV6-5 and TRBJ2-1, with TRBD2 matching over 7 bases. The germline V gene has CDR1 MNHEY and CDR2 SVGAGI. The J segment lost 0 bases and the V segment lost 6 bases, leaving 8 bases of the junction unmatched. CDR3 length: 16 residues.

This clonotype showed up many times. The chain joins TRBV5-6 to TRBJ1-1; D is undetermined. The CDR3 runs to 14 residues. Trimming removed 1 base at V and 1 base at J, with 8 bases between. Germline V CDR1 and CDR2: SGHDT, YYEEEE. CDR3 sequence reads: CASSLPSRNTEAFF. In DNA, the CDR3 is TGTGCCAGCAGCTTGCCTTCAAGGAACACTGAAGCTTTCTTT.

This clonotype was seen repeatedly, ten times or more. The V call is TRBV12-3 or TRBV12-4, the J call TRBJ1-2; D is ambiguous. The CDR3 contains 13 residues. Trimming cost V 3 bases and J 3 bases, with 8 bases left between them. The CDR3 sequence is CASSFGTHYGYTF. The CDR3 nucleotides are TGTGCCAGCAGTTTTGGAACCCACTATGGCTACACCTTC.

This clonotype has a count of ten or more. This rearrangement joins TRBV6-5 to TRBJ2-7, with 9 bases aligning to TRBD1. V shed 4 bases and J 7 bases; nucleotides not matched to a gene: 2. The CDR3 is 12 residues long. The V gene's germline CDR1 is MNHEY and CDR2 SVGAGI. In nucleotides, the CDR3 is TGTGCCAGCAGTTCGACAGGGGGTGAGCAGTACTTC. It codes for CASSSTGGEQYF.

This clonotype has a count of ten or more. This rearrangement joins TRBV5-1 to TRBJ2-1; D might be TRBD2 (7 bases). V shed 5 bases and J shed 0 bases, with 15 bases lying between them. Germline V CDR1 and CDR2: SGHRS, YFSETQ. The CDR3 extends over 16 amino acids. The CDR3 region is CASRGGGGSSYNEQFF. The CDR3 coding sequence is TGCGCCAGCAGGGGGGGCGGCGGGAGCTCCTACAATGAGCAGTTCTTC.

This clonotype was counted many times. The chain uses TRBV5-1 and TRBJ2-3; 8 nucleotides line up with TRBD1. CDR3 length: 14 amino acids. Germline CDR1 is SGHRS and CDR2 is YFSETQ. V lost 4 bases, J lost 1 base, and 2 bases stayed unmatched. CDR3 nucleotides: TGCGCCAGCAGCCAGACAGGGGGCACAGATACGCAGTATTTT. Protein: CASSQTGGTDTQYF.

At least ten counts were recorded for this clonotype. This chain connects TRBV20-1 to TRBJ1-1; D not certain. CDR1 is DFQATT, CDR2 SNEGSKA, per germline (reference sequence). The CDR3 runs to 12 residues. The V gene lost 3 bases and the J gene lost 6 bases, with 11 bases spanning the gap. CDR3 amino acids: CSARRSPPEAFF. CDR3 DNA sequence: TGCAGTGCTAGGAGATCCCCACCTGAAGCTTTCTTT.

This clonotype has a count of ten or more. J is TRBJ1-2 and V is TRBV7-2; D is unclear. Deletions cut 1 base from V and 7 bases from J, with 13 bases between. CDR3 length: 14 residues. Germline-derived CDR1 and CDR2 are SGHTA and FQGNSA. CDR3 bases: TGTGCCAGCAGCTTAGACCCAAGTATTCCTGGCTACACCTTC. It specifies CASSLDPSIPGYTF.

This clonotype was seen ten or more times. This chain connects TRBV7-8 to TRBJ2-7, with a weak D call TRBD1 (6 bases). The ends were cut back, 5 bases at V and 2 bases at J, with 13 bases in the middle. Germline assignment: CDR1 SGHVS and CDR2 FQNEAQ. CDR3 length: 14 residues. CDR3 in amino acids: CASSHGGGAYEQYF. CDR3 DNA sequence: TGTGCCAGCAGCCATGGGGGCGGCGCCTACGAGCAGTACTTC.

A word on this clonotype: This may be a read error: a much more frequent sequence differs by one nucleotide. The rearrangement uses TRBV6-1 and TRBJ2-3, with TRBD1 as a possible D gene (6 bases). There are 14 residues in the CDR3. CDR1 MNHNS and CDR2 SASEGT come from the germline V gene. The CDR3 reads CANSGQSGADTQYF. In nucleotides, the CDR3 is TGTGCCAACAGTGGTCAATCAGGGGCAGATACGCAGTATTTT.

This clonotype came up many times. The chain has TRBV5-1 and TRBJ2-6, with 7 bases matching TRBD2. This CDR3 has 16 residues. Germline CDR1 is SGHRS and CDR2 is YFSETQ. Losses at the gene ends were 4 bases for V and 1 base for J; bases not matched to a gene: 5. CDR3 residues: CASSLGGESGANVLTF. The CDR3 DNA reads TGCGCCAGCAGCCTGGGAGGGGAATCTGGGGCCAACGTCCTGACTTTC.

This clonotype was seen repeatedly, ten times or more. V and J are TRBV5-1 and TRBJ1-5; 10 bases align to TRBD1. Germline CDR1 and CDR2: SGHRS and YFSETQ. This CDR3 contains 14 residues. The V and J ends lost 4 bases and 5 bases, in that order; junction bases with no gene match: 3. The CDR3 reads CASSAGTGDQPQHF. CDR3 DNA: TGCGCCAGCAGCGCGGGGACAGGGGATCAGCCCCAGCATTTT.

This sequence joins TRBV7-8 and TRBJ1-1; 11 bases are shared with TRBD1. CDR1 SGHVS and CDR2 FQNEAQ come from the germline V gene. J lost 6 bases, V lost 2 bases, and 5 bases had no gene match. CDR3 length: 15 residues. In nucleotides, the CDR3 is TGTGCCAGCAGCTTAATGAGGACAGGGGGCTCTGAAGCTTTCTTT. This gives the protein CASSLMRTGGSEAFF.

Ten or more counts support this clonotype. The chain joins TRBV29-1 to TRBJ1-1; D is perhaps TRBD1 (5 bases). The germline CDR1 and CDR2 sequences are SQVTM and ANQGSEA. This CDR3 has 10 amino acids. V lost 7 bases to trimming and J lost 6 bases, with 9 bases between them. The CDR3 DNA is TGCAGCGCCCAACAGGCTGAAGCTTTCTTT. As protein: CSAQQAEAFF.